These T cell receptor beta chains were read from a single sample in a study of shared clonotypes between healthy human individuals. Some clones are missing from TCRdb's copy, which holds only in-frame ones; the method was immunoSEQ multiplex PCR. The table records some 1 million clones, about 74% of them present only once. The material sequenced was memory CD4+ T cells sorted from blood. The receptors were gathered from a man younger than 30 in good health. Each CDR3 is given with its conserved first and last residue. D genes are given only for firm matches. Not every row has a clone size; where given, it reads once, few, many or a size class.

J,D,size,V,DNA,CDR3
TRBJ2-7,-,once,TRBV6-5,TGTGCCAGCAGTTCCCCGGGGTCCAGCGAGCAGTACTTC,CASSSPGSSEQYF
TRBJ1-6,-,-,TRBV30,TGTGCCTGGAGTTCTGAGGTCTCCTATAATTCACCCCTCCACTTT,CAWSSEVSYNSPLHF
TRBJ2-4,-,-,TRBV10-2,TGCGCCAGCAGTTCCGGGACTGTCATTAGCATTCAGTACTTC,CASSSGTVISIQYF
TRBJ2-3,TRBD1,-,TRBV9,TGTGCCAGCAGCATAGACAGGGGTGATACGCAGTATTTT,CASSIDRGDTQYF
TRBJ2-3,TRBD1,-,TRBV7-2,TGTGCCAGCAGCAACGGACAGGGGTCTCTACAAGCGCAGTATTTT,CASSNGQGSLQAQYF
TRBJ1-5,-,-,TRBV28,TGTGCCAGCAGTTTCCCGGGAGCCGGTAAAGATCAGCCCCAGCATTTT,CASSFPGAGKDQPQHF
TRBJ1-5,-,-,TRBV30,TGTGCCTGGAGAGACCTCGACGGAGTACAGCATTTT,CAWRDLDGVQHF
TRBJ2-7,-,-,TRBV6-5,TGTGCCAGCAACCCGGGGCGCAGCTACGAGCAGTACTTC,CASNPGRSYEQYF
TRBJ1-1,TRBD1,-,TRBV7-2,TGTGCCAGCAGCTTAGTTAAATTGGGCCTGCAGACAGGGGGCCGCGAAGCTTTCTTT,CASSLVKLGLQTGGREAFF
TRBJ1-2,TRBD1,-,TRBV5-4,TGTGCCAGCAGAACAGGGGGCGATTCCTATGGCTACACCTTC,CASRTGGDSYGYTF
TRBJ1-4,-,-,TRBV9,TGTGCCAGCAGCCCAGATCGGGGGGAAAAACTGTTTTTT,CASSPDRGEKLFF
TRBJ1-6,-,-,TRBV6-5,TGTGCCAGCAGTTACTTTGGGGAGGGTTCACCCCTCCACTTT,CASSYFGEGSPLHF
TRBJ2-1,-,-,TRBV7-9,TGTGCCAGCAGCTTAGGCCTCGCTAATGAGCAGTTCTTC,CASSLGLANEQFF
TRBJ1-2,TRBD1,-,TRBV5-1,TGCGCCAGCAGCTCTAGCACAGGGACAGTTGGCTACACCTTC,CASSSSTGTVGYTF
TRBJ2-5,TRBD1,-,TRBV28,TGTGCCAGCAGTTCCGGACAGGGGGCAGAGACCCAGTACTTC,CASSSGQGAETQYF
TRBJ1-5,-,-,TRBV1,TGCACCAGCAGCCAAGATGTTAGGAATCAGCCCCAGCATTTT,CTSSQDVRNQPQHF
TRBJ2-1,-,-,TRBV7-2,TGTGCCAGCAGCTTAGAGGAGGGGCTCTCCTACAATGAGCAGTTCTTC,CASSLEEGLSYNEQFF
TRBJ2-7,TRBD1,few,TRBV4-3,TGCGCCAGCAGCCGAGGTGGACAGGGAACCTACGAGCAGTACTTC,CASSRGGQGTYEQYF
TRBJ2-2,TRBD2,-,TRBV30,TGTGCCTGGAGACACCGGACTAGCGGGCGTAACGGGGAGCTGTTTTTT,CAWRHRTSGRNGELFF
TRBJ2-7,-,many,TRBV11-2,TGTGCCAGCAGCTCCGTGAGGGACGGCTACGAGCAGTACTTC,CASSSVRDGYEQYF
TRBJ2-7,-,-,TRBV4-2,TGTGCCAGCAGCCAAGATGGTATCGGGGAAGTACTGGCCTACGAGCAGTACTTC,CASSQDGIGEVLAYEQYF
TRBJ2-3,-,-,TRBV7-2,TGTGCCAGCAGCTTAGCTGCCGGCAGCGCTTACACAGATACGCAGTATTTT,CASSLAAGSAYTDTQYF
TRBJ2-7,-,-,TRBV7-2,TGTGCCAGCAGCCCCCGTTGGGGGGCGGACTCAAGTTCCTACGAGCAGTACTTC,CASSPRWGADSSSYEQYF
TRBJ2-6,-,-,TRBV29-1,TGCAGCGTCGACTCTGGGGCCAACGTCCTGACTTTC,CSVDSGANVLTF
TRBJ2-1,-,many,TRBV19,TGTGCCAGTAGTATAGATCCGGGGAGGTGGGGGAATGAGCAGTTCTTC,CASSIDPGRWGNEQFF
TRBJ2-3,-,-,TRBV28,TGTGCCAGCAGTGCAATCAGGGTTCGCACAGATACGCAGTATTTT,CASSAIRVRTDTQYF
TRBJ2-2,-,-,TRBV2,TGTGCCAGCAGTGGGGGCAGATCCGGGGAGCTGTTTTTT,CASSGGRSGELFF
TRBJ2-3,-,-,TRBV10-2,TGCGCCAGCAGTGATAAGTCGGGTACCTGGGGCACAGATACGCAGTATTTT,CASSDKSGTWGTDTQYF
TRBJ2-6,TRBD2,-,TRBV5-8,TGTGCCAGCAGCCGGGAGGGGGTCTCAGGGGCCAACGTCCTGACTTTC,CASSREGVSGANVLTF
TRBJ1-5,-,-,TRBV7-1,TGTGCCAGCAGCTTGGACCGCCCGCCCCAGCATTTT,CASSLDRPPQHF
TRBJ2-7,-,few,TRBV7-9,TGTGCCAGCAGCTTAGCGGGAACCTACGAGCAGTACTTC,CASSLAGTYEQYF
TRBJ1-1,TRBD1,-,TRBV28,TGTGCCAGCAGAGGGACAGGGGAATCAACTGAAGCTTTCTTT,CASRGTGESTEAFF
TRBJ2-3,TRBD2,once,TRBV6-5,TGTGCCAGCAGTTACCTAATCGGGACTAGCGCGCAGTATTTT,CASSYLIGTSAQYF
TRBJ2-1,-,once,TRBV30,TGTGCCTGGAGACGAACACCCCATGAGCAGTTCTTC,CAWRRTPHEQFF
TRBJ1-3,-,-,TRBV6-4,TGTGCCAGCAGTGACTCGACTCGCCTGTTAGGAAACACCATATATTTT,CASSDSTRLLGNTIYF
TRBJ2-7,TRBD1,-,TRBV6-1,TGTGCCAGCAGTGGCGGGACAGGGGTTTACGAGCAGTACTTC,CASSGGTGVYEQYF
TRBJ1-5,TRBD1,-,TRBV30,TGTGCCTGGAGTGGACAGGGAAATAATCAGCCCCAGCATTTT,CAWSGQGNNQPQHF
TRBJ2-2,-,-,TRBV6-5,TGTGCCAGCAGTTACGATCCTACCGGGGAGCTGTTTTTT,CASSYDPTGELFF
TRBJ1-5,TRBD1,-,TRBV19,TGTGCCAGTAGTATCGCAGGGACAGGGGGCAATCAGCCCCAGCATTTT,CASSIAGTGGNQPQHF
TRBJ1-2,-,few,TRBV5-4,TGTGCCAGCAGCCCGGACAGCAATGGCTACACCTTC,CASSPDSNGYTF
TRBJ2-5,-,-,TRBV30,TGTGCCTGGAGTGTACATGGAGGGACCCAGTACTTC,CAWSVHGGTQYF
TRBJ1-3,-,few,TRBV10-2,TGCGCCAGCAGTTCGGGTGAAGGAAACACCATATATTTT,CASSSGEGNTIYF
TRBJ2-3,-,-,TRBV5-1,TGCGCCAGCAGCTTGGATTTACGCACTAGCACAGATACGCAGTATTTT,CASSLDLRTSTDTQYF
TRBJ2-7,-,-,TRBV30,TGTGCCTGGAGTGTACCGGGCGAGCAGTACTTC,CAWSVPGEQYF
TRBJ1-1,-,-,TRBV30,TGTGCCTGGAGTCGATCTTCCCGACAGACGAACACTGAAGCTTTCTTT,CAWSRSSRQTNTEAFF